This TCR beta chain was retrieved from a study of beta chain features in type 1 diabetes (dated by TCRdb to 2016 to 2018). Study-level background: Mean age, gender distribution, total cell number and subset yield did not differ between patients and healthy donors. Naive and central memory subsets were obtained from all 30 or so donors, but regulatory and stem cell-like memory subsets were isolated from only 8 patients and about 8 healthy donors. In the study, TCRB repertoires of sorted circulating CD4+ T cell subsets from recently diagnosed type 1 diabetes patients were compared with those of matched healthy donors. A total of 107,917,701 sorted cells were examined across all samples, and the number of cells per subset was strongly correlated with RNA yield.

The High Capacity cDNA Reverse Transcription Kit was used to reverse transcribe all of the isolated RNA, meaning that expressed TCRB transcripts were what got sequenced. Stem cell-like memory T cell samples underwent survey-depth immunoSEQ sequencing, averaging roughly 1 million total reads per sample. After sorted cells were lysed in RLT buffer, RNA was extracted with DNase-treated RNeasy Micro or Mini kits, with the choice depending on cell number. To prevent cross-contamination, each cell subset was processed individually, whereas patient and healthy donor samples were processed jointly. The immunoSEQ multiplex PCR was used to amplify TCRB sequences from cDNA, generating 87-bp fragments that spanned the CDR3 region. Sequencing of the amplicons was done on the Illumina HiSeq platform. Concerning the study's data processing: Synthetic template baselines were used to correct PCR bias computationally, reads within Hamming distance 2 were collapsed together, and singletons that could not be merged were discarded. Reads were aligned against IMGT to assign V, D and J genes, CDR3 length and insertions or deletions at six rearrangement sites. Clonotype counts were normalized to sorted cell number within each subset before computing true diversity and Gini coefficients with the tcR R package. The overlap coefficient, calculated on TCRB nucleotide sequences, was used to quantify repertoire sharing. Not all clones reach the TCRdb copy of this immuneACCESS table, which keeps in-frame sequences only. Checked studies attribute under half of the gap to unresolved V genes and leave the rest unexplained. V, J and clone size are taken as reported in that table, and D and trimming were inferred from the DNA itself. Across this sample there are some 23,000 clones, with 68% seen only once. About 1% of the sample goes to the ten largest clones.

Results and caveats for the whole study, not just this receptor: Because small numbers of individuals were included in the HLA sub-analyses, any influence of HLA type on TCRB rearrangement was left unresolved. Because cDNA was sequenced instead of genomic DNA, activated cells with high expression could be over-represented, although the groups did not differ in activation or CD3 levels. Shorter templates might be favored by PCR, yet because patient and control samples were amplified and corrected together, any such skew would affect both groups equally. Type 1 diabetes patients showed a moderate but significant shortening of TCRB CDR3 length in all four CD4+ subsets. The naive, central memory and regulatory TCRB repertoires appeared to resemble one another more closely among patients than among healthy donors. Fewer insertions and more nucleotide deletions at VDJ recombination sites were observed in patients with type 1 diabetes, implying thymic rearrangement abnormalities.

Each donor gave one peripheral blood draw, averaging approximately 0.12 L, which was collected into heparinised tubes. Using a panel that included CD45RO, CCR7, CD25, CD127, CD95 and CD27, naive, central memory, regulatory and stem cell-like memory CD4+ T cells were sorted on a BD FACSAria II. All sorted populations exceeded 98% purity. Right away, PBMCs were isolated by Lymphoprep density gradient centrifugation and were stained directly, with no culture step. So that batch effects would be minimized, each experiment stained and sorted samples in pairs, pairing one healthy donor with one patient. Reading from cysteine to phenylalanine, the CDR3 counts 18 amino acids. Only the CDR3 portion is preserved as DNA: 54 bases, with reading frame beginning at the first base. CDR1 SGDLS and CDR2 YYNGEE were looked up in the germline V gene. Unmatched junction bases come to 9, with V trimmed by 0 bases and J by 3 bases.

Comment on this clone: Its cognate antigen has yet to be identified. Base qualities are missing; no much larger clone stands one base away.

The rearranged chain carries TRBV9 and TRBJ2-1; 10 nucleotides in the junction match TRBD2. The sequenced sample consisted of stem cell memory CD4+ T cells from blood. The cell subset or site label for this specimen denotes: stem cell-like memory CD4+ T cells. This clonotype was sampled from a woman between 35 and 50 years old with type 1 diabetes. This receptor carries the CDR3 CASSVEGGLAGDYNEQFF. The DNA is as follows: TGTGCCAGCAGCGTAGAGGGGGGCCTAGCGGGGGACTACAATGAGCAGTTCTTC.